One sample yielded the 16 T cell receptor beta chains listed below, sequenced in a study of early T cells in non-severe SARS-CoV-2 infection. TCRdb used MiXCR to reprocess the 5' RACE reads, holding one entry per CDR3 protein. The sample has 120,000 or so distinct CDR3 sequences, roughly 12% seen once. Sequenced here: whole blood, sampled at baseline. These receptors all come from an adult who was a healthcare worker with PCR-confirmed SARS-CoV-2 infection or an uninfected control (not recorded which).

The chain links TRBV6-4 to TRBJ2-1; weak D call: TRBD2 (5 bases). The germline V and J ends were trimmed by 3 bases and 6 bases, with 12 bases remaining between them. The CDR3 covers 14 residues. Germline V gene data show CDR1 as MRHNA and CDR2 as SNTAGT. The CDR3, as DNA: TGTGCCAGCAGTGATGGGCTAGCATCCAATGAGCAGTTCTTC. Amino acid sequence: CASSDGLASNEQFF.

The gene calls are TRBV6-6 and TRBJ2-1, with 7 positions matching TRBD1. The V and J ends lost 0 bases and 5 bases, in that order; junction bases with no gene match: 4. The CDR3 covers 15 residues. From germline, CDR1 is MNHNY and CDR2 SVGAGI (reference sequence). DNA of the CDR3: TGTGCCAGCAGTTACTCTGGGACAGCGAACAATGAGCAGTTCTTC. It yields the protein CASSYSGTANNEQFF.

A few counts support this clonotype. This chain joins TRBV4-1 and TRBJ2-1, with 13 bases aligning to TRBD2. The CDR3 runs 16 residues. Looked up from germline, CDR1 is MGHRA and CDR2 is YSYEKL. V trimming: 0 bases; J trimming: 6 bases; junction bases outside the gene matches: 2. The CDR3 spells CASSQDGTSGVNEQFF. The CDR3 DNA reads TGCGCCAGCAGCCAAGACGGGACTAGCGGGGTCAATGAGCAGTTCTTC.

The gene calls are TRBV28 and TRBJ2-1; no reliable D call. Trimming stripped 5 bases from V and 13 bases from J, with 15 bases between. The CDR3 is 12 residues long. Germline V gene sequence: CDR1 MDHEN, CDR2 SYDVKM. The CDR3 region has the DNA TGTGCCAGCAGTATACCCCCCAAATCCCAGTTCTTC. This translates into CASSIPPKSQFF.

This clonotype was counted many times. The chain combines TRBV6-1 with TRBJ1-3; the D gene is possibly TRBD1 (5 bases). V lost 5 bases and J lost 2, with 19 bases in between. The germline V gene encodes CDR1 MNHNS and CDR2 SASEGT. The CDR3 runs to 17 residues. CDR3 region: CASSLRRDRSAGNTIYF. Here the CDR3 DNA reads TGTGCCAGCAGTCTGAGACGGGACCGATCGGCTGGAAACACCATATATTTT.

This chain connects TRBV7-9 to TRBJ2-5, with 7 bases matching TRBD2. CDR1 is SEHNR, CDR2 FQNEAQ, per germline (reference sequence). The CDR3 contains 15 residues. The trim removed 4 bases at V and 0 bases at J, leaving 5 bases unmatched. The CDR3 region has the DNA TGTGCCAGCAGCTCGAGCGGGGTACACCAAGAGACCCAGTACTTC. Protein sequence: CASSSSGVHQETQYF.

This clonotype was observed a handful of times. This chain uses TRBV5-1 with TRBJ2-3; 9 positions match TRBD2. The germline V gene has CDR1 SGHRS and CDR2 YFSETQ. The V gene end was trimmed by 4 bases and the J gene end by 4 bases; junction bases not matched to a gene: 7. This CDR3 has 15 amino acids. The CDR3 DNA reads as TGCGCCAGCAGCGAGGGACTAGCAGATTCAGATACGCAGTATTTT. Encoded protein: CASSEGLADSDTQYF.

This clonotype has more than one count but fewer than ten. The rearrangement links TRBV5-1 to TRBJ2-5; 10 bases are shared with TRBD2. Germline V gives CDR1 SGHRS, CDR2 YFSETQ. CDR3 length equals 15 residues. The V segment lost 2 bases and the J segment 2 bases; nucleotides outside the gene matches: 3. Written as DNA, the CDR3 is TGCGCCAGCAGCTTTAGCGGGAGGTTGCAAGAGACCCAGTACTTC. Protein product: CASSFSGRLQETQYF.

In this sample, this clonotype turned up a few times. V and J are TRBV5-4 and TRBJ2-1, with 7 bases identical to TRBD1. The germline CDR1 and CDR2 sequences are SGHNT and YYREEE (reference sequence). This CDR3 has 17 amino acids. Trimming removed 1 base from V and 1 base from J; junction bases left unmatched: 8. The CDR3 nucleotides read TGTGCCAGCAGCTTGTCGGGCGACAGGGCATCCTACAATGAGCAGTTCTTC. Its translation: CASSLSGDRASYNEQFF.

Only a few counts were recorded for this clonotype. V usage is TRBV12-3 or TRBV12-4 and J usage is TRBJ2-1, with TRBD1 matching 7 bases. V dropped 6 bases and J dropped 3; count of bases not matched to a gene: 8. The CDR3 spans 15 residues. The CDR3: CASSRSGTVYNEQFF. The CDR3 DNA is TGTGCCAGCAGCCGCTCCGGGACAGTCTACAATGAGCAGTTCTTC.

In its sample, this clonotype was seen a few times. This chain joins TRBV30 and TRBJ1-1; 7 bases are a match to TRBD1. The CDR3 has 12 amino acids. Germline V gene lookup returns CDR1 GTSNPN and CDR2 SVGIG (reference sequence). Trimming cost V 4 bases and J 12 bases; bases outside gene matches: 11. CDR3 residues: CAWTADRISTFF. The CDR3 DNA is TGTGCCTGGACCGCGGACAGGATATCGACTTTCTTT.

The sample holds a few counts of this clonotype. This chain uses TRBV12-3 or TRBV12-4 with TRBJ1-6; TRBD1 is a possible D gene (6 bases). V lost 3 bases and J 7 bases, leaving 16 bases between the germline ends. The length of the CDR3 is 16 residues. This CDR3 reads CASSFSGGARNSPLHF. CDR3 sequence (DNA): TGTGCCAGCAGTTTCTCGGGGGGGGCGAGGAATTCACCCCTCCACTTT.

In its sample, this clonotype was seen a few times. The chain has TRBV20-1 and TRBJ2-2; D possibly matches TRBD1 or TRBD2 (7 bases each). V was pared by 6 bases and J by 2 bases, with 13 bases between. CDR1 is DFQATT, CDR2 SNEGSKA, per germline (reference sequence). The CDR3 sequence is 14 residues long. This CDR3 reads CSARGDSNTGELFF. DNA of the CDR3: TGCAGTGCCCGGGGGGACAGCAACACCGGGGAGCTGTTTTTT.

The chain carries TRBV4-1 and TRBJ2-7; 11 positions match TRBD2. The CDR3 length is 18 residues. Germline V gene sequence: CDR1 MGHRA, CDR2 YSYEKL. The J segment lost 0 bases and the V segment lost 3 bases, leaving 10 bases of the junction unmatched. This chain's CDR3 is CASSQGGGLAGSSYEQYF. CDR3 bases: TGCGCCAGCAGCCAGGGGGGAGGACTAGCGGGCAGCTCCTACGAGCAGTACTTC.

Many counts were recorded for this clonotype. V gene TRBV5-5 combines with J gene TRBJ2-2; D uncertain. Trimming shortened V by 1 base and J by 4 bases, and 5 bases separated the two germline ends. The CDR3 spans 13 residues. Germline CDR1 is SGHKS and CDR2 is YYEKEE (reference sequence). CDR3 in DNA: TGTGCCAGCAGCTTGTTCGGCACCGGGGAGCTGTTTTTT. This translates into CASSLFGTGELFF.

CDR3 loop: CASRGTATYEQYF. The CDR3 coding sequence is TGTGCCAGCAGAGGGACGGCTACCTACGAGCAGTACTTC. The genes are TRBV7-9 and TRBJ2-7; D might be TRBD1 or TRBD2, each matching 5 bases. Germline V gene sequence: CDR1 SEHNR, CDR2 FQNEAQ (reference sequence). V gave up 6 bases and J gave up 2 bases, with 11 bases separating them. The CDR3 runs 13 residues.